This record looks at one TCR beta chain sequence and its context. CDR1 is ENHRY, CDR2 SYGVKD, per germline. The CDR3 spans 14 residues. After removal of 7 bases from V and 4 bases from J, the junction contained 10 bases not matched to a gene. The entry originates in a study of T-cell reconstitution after alpha-beta-depleted transplantation in children. A TCRbeta library incorporating unique molecular identifiers was prepared. In TCRdb, the PCR reads were re-called with MiXCR into one record per CDR3 protein. In the table there are 490,000 or so distinct CDR3 sequences, around 12% of which are singletons.

The sequence derives from a human donor who donated a stem cell graft to a child with combined immunodeficiency. The genes are TRBV10-3 and TRBJ2-7; 7 bases match TRBD1. This specimen was PBMCs from the stem cell graft donor, taken from the stem cell graft. This CDR3 reads CAITHLRDRYEQYF. CDR3 in DNA: TGTGCCATCACCCACCTCCGGGACAGATACGAGCAGTACTTC.